This T cell receptor (beta chain) emerged from a study of T cells after posttransplantation cyclophosphamide. Generated by immunoSEQ multiplex PCR, the TCRdb table keeps only in-frame clones and is missing some. This sample has 15,000 to 25,000 clones, with 75% to 90% found just once. Germline values: CDR1 SEHNR, CDR2 FQNEAQ (reference sequence). Trimming shortened V by 7 bases and J by 7 bases, and 14 bases separated the two germline ends. CDR3 length equals 13 residues. Cyclophosphamide on days +3 and +4 followed busulfan-fludarabine conditioning and a marrow graft. Sample: PBMCs, taken after allogeneic stem cell transplant with posttransplant cyclophosphamide. The gene calls are TRBV7-9 and TRBJ1-5; tentative D call: TRBD1 (6 bases). The clonotype was recovered from a female patient in her 40s who received an allogeneic stem cell transplant from a related donor, was CMV-positive, and had no GVHD. Some T cells may be supplied by the graft donor. In nucleotides, the CDR3 is TGTGCCAGCACACAGGGCAGGGGCCAGCCCCAGCATTTT. Translated, it gives CASTQGRGQPQHF.